This T cell receptor beta chain was found in a study of OX40 agonist ivuxolimab in advanced cancers. Germline CDR1 WSHSY, CDR2 SAAADI. The CDR3 contains 16 residues. V was clipped by 6 bases and J by 0 bases; unmatched bases: 9. Sequenced by immunoSEQ multiplex PCR; TCRdb stores in-frame clones only, minus some. In the table there are about 63,000 clones, roughly nine tenths of which are singletons. Specimen: CD4+ or CD8+ T cells sorted from blood, collected in a trial of the OX40 agonist ivuxolimab. The origin of this receptor is an adult with an advanced solid tumor such as melanoma, head and neck, liver or kidney cancer. The chain is built from TRBV10-2 and TRBJ2-5; 8 bases align to TRBD1. The CDR3 nucleotides read TGCGCCAGCAGGGATTGGACAGGGCGGTACCAAGAGACCCAGTACTTC. Translation: CASRDWTGRYQETQYF.